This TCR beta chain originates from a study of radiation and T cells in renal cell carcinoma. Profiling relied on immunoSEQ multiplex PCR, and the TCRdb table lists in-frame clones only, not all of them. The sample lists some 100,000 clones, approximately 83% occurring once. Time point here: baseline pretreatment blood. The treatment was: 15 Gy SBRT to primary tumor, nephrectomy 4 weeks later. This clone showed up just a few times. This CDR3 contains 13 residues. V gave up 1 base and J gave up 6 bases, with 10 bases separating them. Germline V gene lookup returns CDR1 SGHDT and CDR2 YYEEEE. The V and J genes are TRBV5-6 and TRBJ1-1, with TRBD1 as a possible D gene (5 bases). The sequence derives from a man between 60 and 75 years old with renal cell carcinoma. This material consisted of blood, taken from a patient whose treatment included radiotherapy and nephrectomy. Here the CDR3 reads CASSLQGRSEAFF. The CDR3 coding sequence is TGTGCCAGCAGCTTGCAGGGAAGGTCTGAAGCTTTCTTT.